The clone carrying this T cell receptor (beta chain) was seen at least ten times. Germline CDR1 reads SGHNT; CDR2 reads YYREEE (reference sequence). The CDR3 length is 14 residues. The germline V and J ends were trimmed by 2 bases and 6 bases, with 11 bases remaining between them. The data stem from a study of blood T cell repertoires in COVID-19. Whole-study context: The United States, Italy and Spain supplied acute and convalescent COVID-19 samples. T cells, B-cell-depleted T cells, or PBMCs provided the cDNA or gDNA that served as material.

Only in-frame clones appear in the TCRdb table, and some are missing; sequencing was by immunoSEQ multiplex PCR. The sample shows about 410,000 clones, 86% of them seen only once. The clonotype comes from a woman aged 25 to 45 with active or convalescent COVID-19. V and J are TRBV5-4 and TRBJ2-2; D possibly corresponds to TRBD1 (6 bases). The sequenced sample consisted of peripheral blood. In nucleotides, the CDR3 is TGTGCCAGCAGCTTCTTTGGGGGCCCCGGGGAGCTGTTTTTT. Translated: CASSFFGGPGELFF.